This T cell receptor (beta chain) emerged from a study of T cells in Graves' hyperthyroidism and ophthalmopathy (dated by TCRdb to the late 2010s). Concerning the study at large: Peripheral blood was sampled at the time of initial diagnosis, prior to any treatment. A discovery cohort of about 96 patients, about 40 with Graves' ophthalmopathy and approximately 57 with stable Graves' hyperthyroidism, was used to find distinguishing TCR V-J signatures. Whether ophthalmopathy could be predicted prospectively was tested in an independent validation cohort made up of under 20 hyperthyroidism patients plus 17 patients who later progressed to ophthalmopathy. The roughly 90 discovery patients were divided at random into training and test sets in a 7:3 ratio. Thyroid tissue and blood T-cell repertoires from several Graves' hyperthyroidism patients were also compared in the study. After sampling, hyperthyroidism patients received methimazole starting at 30 mg daily, and ophthalmopathy patients received high-dose intravenous methylprednisolone. The paper reports TCR Vbeta CDR3 sequencing of roughly 140 peripheral blood samples: approximately 41 ophthalmopathy, roughly 80 hyperthyroidism and around 17 progressor patients. Broad study findings and their caveats: A 13 V-J signature model separated ophthalmopathy from stable hyperthyroidism, with over 85% sensitivity and 81% to 83% specificity in cross-validation and 80%/75% in testing. Blood samples also contained most of the expanded thyroid clonotypes (frequency above 0.001), which suggests that blood repertoires may reflect thyroid immune responses. In validation, the model predicted progression to ophthalmopathy with roughly 66% sensitivity and over 72% specificity, a median of about 6 months before onset. No statistical method was used to fix the sample size in advance, and group allocation was not hidden from the investigators.

A patient counted as having stable Graves' hyperthyroidism if no progression to ophthalmopathy occurred over 18 months of follow-up. Hyperthyroidism patients were aged 18 to 65 years and newly diagnosed, with disease duration of less than 2 months. Exclusion was applied to patients with uncontrolled infections, other autoimmune diseases, pregnancy or lactation. Diagnoses relied on clinical symptoms, serum thyroxine and TRAb, thyroid ultrasound and orbital computed tomography. Ficoll-Paque density gradient centrifugation was used to isolate PBMCs from around 10 ml of fresh peripheral blood. Total RNA was extracted with Trizol reagent, and quality was checked on an Agilent 2100 Bioanalyzer. As concerns this clonotype: Its antigen remains unidentified. A much larger clone sits a single nucleotide away, making a read error possible.

Amplification of TCR beta CDR3 regions was carried out from RNA transcripts. For the first round of RT-PCR on the TCR CDR3, the HTBI primer set was used together with the Qiagen OneStep RT-PCR kit. A second multiplex PCR round built the libraries, followed by size selection and purification. The libraries were sequenced on an Illumina HiSeq2000 using paired-end 100 bp reads. Processing in the source paper ran as follows. SOAPnuke was used to process the raw data, throwing out any read that contained adapters or uncalled bases, had a mean Phred below 15, or lacked an exact constant-primer or identifier match. COPE v1.2.5 was used to merge the high-quality paired reads, and each unique nucleotide sequence was defined as a clonotype. MiTCR v1.1 was used to align clonotypes to the IMGT TRBV, TRBD and TRBJ reference segments. The analysis was restricted to V-J combinations with a frequency above 0.0001, which together covered 99.2% of the repertoires. The TCS score was defined as F50 (clonal expansion) divided by E x V (chaos), with BLOSUM62-based TCRdist calculated between CDR3 peptides within each V-J. Welch's t-statistics and random forest reduced fewer than 550 V-J features to 10 to 15, which were used in a naive Bayes classifier (R e1071). TCRdb reran the public reads through fastp at Q25 and MiXCR, keeping productive beta chains. Merged by CDR3 protein, the rows form single entries marked with the most common genes and DNA. The V and J calls, along with clone size, are taken from TCRdb and not from the paper's own processing. This sample is represented by some 560,000 distinct CDR3 sequences; 12% to 15% of them were singletons. The ten largest clones take up about 14% of the sample.

CDR3 length: 11 amino acids, cysteine to phenylalanine. Of all the DNA, just the CDR3 is kept, 33 bases in frame from base 1. From a lookup of the germline V gene (reference sequence), CDR1 and CDR2 are DFQATT and SNEGSKA. Relative to germline, V is 4 bases shorter and J is 12 bases shorter, with 13 bases between their ends. This TCR was sampled from a woman aged 40 to 50 with Graves' hyperthyroidism. Here the chain combines TRBV20-1 and TRBJ2-1; D gene: possibly TRBD2, on 6 matching bases. The specimen sequenced was blood. The CDR3 has the sequence CSAMPGVGQFF. In nucleotide form, the sequence is TGCAGTGCTATGCCGGGAGTAGGGCAGTTCTTC.